The entry below describes one T cell receptor (beta chain). Its target is not known. This record belongs to a study of radiotherapy plus CTLA-4 blockade in lung cancer. Study-level background: Patients showed objective responses in under 20% of cases, and disease control was achieved by 30% to 35%.

Notes on the study in general: Among reported predictors of response, early blood T cell clone dynamics with interferon-beta performed best. TCR clones of tumor origin grew in blood after radiotherapy plus ipilimumab.

V lost 4 bases and J 3 bases, leaving 12 bases between the germline ends. Germline CDR1 is LNHNV and CDR2 is YYDKDF (reference sequence). The CDR3 runs to 15 residues. The method was immunoSEQ multiplex PCR; TCRdb's version includes in-frame clones alone and lacks a portion of them. This table holds approximately 99,000 clones, 88% found once. This material consisted of peripheral blood, taken from a patient treated with radiotherapy plus ipilimumab. The clonotype originates from a human donor with non-small cell lung cancer that progressed on radiotherapy plus ipilimumab. The chain joins TRBV15 to TRBJ1-4, with a possible D match to TRBD1 (6 bases). CDR3 DNA sequence: TGTGCCACCAGCAAAACAGGGTTAGCTAATGAAAAACTGTTTTTT. It yields the protein CATSKTGLANEKLFF.